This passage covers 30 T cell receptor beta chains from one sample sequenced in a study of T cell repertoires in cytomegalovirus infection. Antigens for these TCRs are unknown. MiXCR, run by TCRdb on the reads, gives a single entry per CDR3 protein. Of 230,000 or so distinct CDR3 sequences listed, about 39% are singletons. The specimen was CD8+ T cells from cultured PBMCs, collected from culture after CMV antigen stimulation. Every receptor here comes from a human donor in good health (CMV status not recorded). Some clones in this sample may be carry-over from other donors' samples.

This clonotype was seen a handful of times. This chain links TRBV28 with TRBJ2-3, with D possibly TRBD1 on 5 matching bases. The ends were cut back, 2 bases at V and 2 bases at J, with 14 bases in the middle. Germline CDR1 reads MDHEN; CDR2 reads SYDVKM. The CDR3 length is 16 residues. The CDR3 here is CASSLIPGAFTDTQYF. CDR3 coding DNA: TGTGCCAGCAGTTTAATACCTGGGGCCTTCACAGATACGCAGTATTTT.

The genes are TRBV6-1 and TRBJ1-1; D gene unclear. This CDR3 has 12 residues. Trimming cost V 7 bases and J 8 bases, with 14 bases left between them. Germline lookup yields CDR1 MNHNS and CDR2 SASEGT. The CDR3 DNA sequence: TGTGCCAGCACCTGGGTGCGTATGGAAGCTTTCTTT. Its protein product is CASTWVRMEAFF.

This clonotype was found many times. CDR3 nucleotide sequence: TGTGCCAGCAGCCGCGGGGGCCAGCCCCAGCATTTT. Translating gives CASSRGGQPQHF. The chain is built from TRBV7-9 and TRBJ1-5; maybe TRBD1 (6 bases). Germline assignment: CDR1 SEHNR and CDR2 FQNEAQ (reference sequence). V gave up 5 bases and J gave up 7 bases, with 9 bases separating them. CDR3 length equals 12 residues.

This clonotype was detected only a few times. DNA of the CDR3: TGTGCCACCAGCAGAGTTTGGGGGAGGCTGAGCTCCTACAATGAGCAGTTCTTC. Protein sequence: CATSRVWGRLSSYNEQFF. The chain carries TRBV15 and TRBJ2-1, with D possibly matching TRBD2 (6 bases). This CDR3 region has 18 residues. Germline lookup yields CDR1 LNHNV and CDR2 YYDKDF (reference sequence). V lost 1 base and J lost 0, with 16 bases in between. Drawing the rest from reference TRBV15 and TRBJ2-1, the complete variable domain is DAMVIQNPRYQVTQFGKPVTLSCSQTLNHNVMYWYQQKSSQAPKLLFHYYDKDFNNEADTPDNFQSRRPNTSFCFLDIRSPGLGDTAMYLCATSRVWGRLSSYNEQFFGPGTRLTVL.

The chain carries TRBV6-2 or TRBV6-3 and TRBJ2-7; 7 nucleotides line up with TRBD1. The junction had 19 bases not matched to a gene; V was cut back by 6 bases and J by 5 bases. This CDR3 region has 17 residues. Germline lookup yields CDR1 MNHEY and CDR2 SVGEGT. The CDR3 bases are TGTGCCAGCAGCCCCTCTCCTCTACAGGGGACATTCCACGAGCAGTACTTC. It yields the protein CASSPSPLQGTFHEQYF.

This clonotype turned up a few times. Here the CDR3 reads CASSLRGAGGYNEQFF. Here the CDR3 DNA reads TGTGCCAGCAGCCTTCGGGGGGCGGGAGGGTACAATGAGCAGTTCTTC. The chain joins TRBV7-2 to TRBJ2-1; TRBD2 agrees at 9 bases. The CDR3 consists of 16 residues. Germline CDR1 and CDR2: SGHTA and FQGNSA. V was clipped by 5 bases and J by 4 bases; unmatched bases: 9.

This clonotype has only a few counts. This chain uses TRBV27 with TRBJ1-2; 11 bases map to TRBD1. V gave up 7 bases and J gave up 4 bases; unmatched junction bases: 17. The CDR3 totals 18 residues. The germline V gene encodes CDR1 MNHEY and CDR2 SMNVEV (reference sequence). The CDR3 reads CASTTGQGVNPIPYGYTF. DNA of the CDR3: TGTGCCAGCACCACGGGACAGGGGGTAAATCCTATCCCCTATGGCTACACCTTC.

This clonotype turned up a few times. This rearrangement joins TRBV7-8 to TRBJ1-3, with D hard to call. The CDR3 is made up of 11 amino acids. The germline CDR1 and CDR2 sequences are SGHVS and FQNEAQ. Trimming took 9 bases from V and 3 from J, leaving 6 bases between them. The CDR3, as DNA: TGTGCCAGTCGTGGTGGAAACACCATATATTTT. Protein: CASRGGNTIYF. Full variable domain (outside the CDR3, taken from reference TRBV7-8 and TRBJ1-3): GAGVSQSPRYKVAKRGQDVALRCDPISGHVSLFWYQQALGQGPEFLTYFQNEAQLDKSGLPSDRFFAERPEGSVSTLKIQRTQQEDSAVYLCASRGGNTIYFGEGSWLTVV.

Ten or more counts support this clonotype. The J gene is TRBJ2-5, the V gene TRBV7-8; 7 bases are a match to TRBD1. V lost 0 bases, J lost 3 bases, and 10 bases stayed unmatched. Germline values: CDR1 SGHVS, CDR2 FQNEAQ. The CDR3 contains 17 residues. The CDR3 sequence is CASSLAGYQGVKETQYF. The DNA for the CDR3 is TGTGCCAGCAGCTTAGCGGGATACCAGGGGGTAAAAGAGACCCAGTACTTC.

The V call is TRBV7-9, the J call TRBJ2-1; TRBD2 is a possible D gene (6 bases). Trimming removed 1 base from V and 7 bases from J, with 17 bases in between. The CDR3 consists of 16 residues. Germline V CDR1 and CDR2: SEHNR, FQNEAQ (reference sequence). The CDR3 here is CASSLGETRFSNEQFF. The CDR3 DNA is TGTGCCAGCAGCTTAGGAGAGACTAGATTTTCGAATGAGCAGTTCTTC.

The CDR3 here is CASTLLGTPEAFF. CDR3 nucleotide sequence: TGTGCCAGCACCCTGCTTGGTACCCCTGAAGCTTTCTTT. The chain carries TRBV11-2 and TRBJ1-1; D gene unclear. The CDR3 has 13 amino acids. Germline V gene sequence: CDR1 SGHAT, CDR2 FQNNGV. The V and J ends lost 7 bases and 6 bases respectively, with 15 bases between them.

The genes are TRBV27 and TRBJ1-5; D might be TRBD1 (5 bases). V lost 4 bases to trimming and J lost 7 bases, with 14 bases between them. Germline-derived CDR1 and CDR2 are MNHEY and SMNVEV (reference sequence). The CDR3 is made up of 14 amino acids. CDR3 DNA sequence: TGTGCCAGCAGTTCCGGGGCCGGAGGGCAGCCCCAGCATTTT. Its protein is CASSSGAGGQPQHF.

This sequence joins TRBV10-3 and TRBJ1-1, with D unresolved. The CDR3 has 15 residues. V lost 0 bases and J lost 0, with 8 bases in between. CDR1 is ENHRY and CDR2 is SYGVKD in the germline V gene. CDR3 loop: CAISESSGLNTEAFF. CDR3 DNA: TGTGCCATCAGTGAGTCGTCAGGCCTGAACACTGAAGCTTTCTTT.

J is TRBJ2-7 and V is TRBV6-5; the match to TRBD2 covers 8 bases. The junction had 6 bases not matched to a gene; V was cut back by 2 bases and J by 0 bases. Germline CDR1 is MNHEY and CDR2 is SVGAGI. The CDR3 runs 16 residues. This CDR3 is CASSYGSGTDSYEQYF. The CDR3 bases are TGTGCCAGCAGTTACGGTAGCGGGACCGACTCCTACGAGCAGTACTTC.

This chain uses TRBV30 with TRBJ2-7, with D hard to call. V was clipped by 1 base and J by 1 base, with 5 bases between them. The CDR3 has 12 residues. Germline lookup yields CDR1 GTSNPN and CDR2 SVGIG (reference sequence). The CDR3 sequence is CAWSGVSYEQYF. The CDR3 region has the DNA TGTGCCTGGAGTGGGGTATCCTACGAGCAGTACTTC.

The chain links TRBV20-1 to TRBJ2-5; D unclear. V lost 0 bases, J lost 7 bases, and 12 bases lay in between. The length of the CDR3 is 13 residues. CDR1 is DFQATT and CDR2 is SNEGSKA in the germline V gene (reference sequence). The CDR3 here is CSARDSQTGTQYF. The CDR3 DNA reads TGCAGTGCTAGAGATTCCCAAACTGGGACCCAGTACTTC.

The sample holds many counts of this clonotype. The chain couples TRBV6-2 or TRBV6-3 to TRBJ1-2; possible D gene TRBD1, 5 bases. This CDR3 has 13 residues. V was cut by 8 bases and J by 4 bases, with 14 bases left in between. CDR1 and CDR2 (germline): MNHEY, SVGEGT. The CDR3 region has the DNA TGTGCCAGCGGATGGTCAGGGAGCTATGGCTACACCTTC. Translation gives CASGWSGSYGYTF.

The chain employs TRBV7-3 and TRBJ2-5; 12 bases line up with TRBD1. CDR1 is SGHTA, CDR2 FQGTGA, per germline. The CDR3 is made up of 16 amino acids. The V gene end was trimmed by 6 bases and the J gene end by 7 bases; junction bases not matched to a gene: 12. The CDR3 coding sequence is TGTGCCAGCAGTCTCACAGGGACAGGGGGCTTAGGGACCCAGTACTTC. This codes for CASSLTGTGGLGTQYF.

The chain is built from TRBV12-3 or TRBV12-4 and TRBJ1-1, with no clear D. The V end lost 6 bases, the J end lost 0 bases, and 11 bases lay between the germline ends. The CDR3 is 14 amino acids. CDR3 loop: CASSLDTLNTEAFF. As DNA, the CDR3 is TGTGCCAGCAGCCTCGACACCTTGAACACTGAAGCTTTCTTT.

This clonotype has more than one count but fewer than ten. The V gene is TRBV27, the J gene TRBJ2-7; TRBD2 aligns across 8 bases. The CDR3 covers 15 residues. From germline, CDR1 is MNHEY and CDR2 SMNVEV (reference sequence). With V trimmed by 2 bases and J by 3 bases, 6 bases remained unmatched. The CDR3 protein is CASSLTPGLVYEQYF. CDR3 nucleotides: TGTGCCAGCAGTTTAACCCCGGGACTAGTCTACGAGCAGTACTTC.

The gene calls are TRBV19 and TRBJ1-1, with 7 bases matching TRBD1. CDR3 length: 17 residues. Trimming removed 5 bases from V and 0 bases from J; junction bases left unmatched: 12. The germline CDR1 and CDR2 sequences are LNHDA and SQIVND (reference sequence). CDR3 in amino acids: CASSPRTGRTVNTEAFF. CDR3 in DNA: TGTGCCAGTAGTCCTAGGACAGGTCGGACAGTGAACACTGAAGCTTTCTTT.

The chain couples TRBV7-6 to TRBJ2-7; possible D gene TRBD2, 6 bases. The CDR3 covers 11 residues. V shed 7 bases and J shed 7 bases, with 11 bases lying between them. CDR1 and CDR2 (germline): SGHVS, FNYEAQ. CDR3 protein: CASILRGEQYF. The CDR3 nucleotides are TGTGCCAGCATCCTACGGGGGGAGCAGTACTTC.

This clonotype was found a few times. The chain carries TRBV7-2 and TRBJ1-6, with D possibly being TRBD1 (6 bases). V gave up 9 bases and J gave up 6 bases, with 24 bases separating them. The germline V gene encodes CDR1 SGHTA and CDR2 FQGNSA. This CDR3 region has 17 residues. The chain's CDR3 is CARSLPGTHRPNSPLHF. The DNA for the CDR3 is TGTGCCAGAAGCCTACCCGGGACACACCGACCTAATTCACCCCTCCACTTT.

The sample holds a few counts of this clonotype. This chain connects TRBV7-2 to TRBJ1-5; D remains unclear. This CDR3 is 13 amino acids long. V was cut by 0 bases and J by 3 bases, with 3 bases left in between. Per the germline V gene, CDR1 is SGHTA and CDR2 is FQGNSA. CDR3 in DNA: TGTGCCAGCAGCTTAGCGCTCAATCAGCCCCAGCATTTT. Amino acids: CASSLALNQPQHF. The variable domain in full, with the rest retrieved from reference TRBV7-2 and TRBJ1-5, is GAGVSQSPSNKVTEKGKDVELRCDPISGHTALYWYRQSLGQGLEFLIYFQGNSAPDKSGLPSDRFSAERTGGSVSTLTIQRTQQEDSAVYLCASSLALNQPQHFGDGTRLSIL.

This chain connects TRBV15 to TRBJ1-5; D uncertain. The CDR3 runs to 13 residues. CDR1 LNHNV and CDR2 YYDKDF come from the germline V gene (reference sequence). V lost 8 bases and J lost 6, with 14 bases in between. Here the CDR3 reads CATCATAGQPQHF. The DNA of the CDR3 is TGTGCCACCTGTGCGACCGCCGGTCAGCCCCAGCATTTT.

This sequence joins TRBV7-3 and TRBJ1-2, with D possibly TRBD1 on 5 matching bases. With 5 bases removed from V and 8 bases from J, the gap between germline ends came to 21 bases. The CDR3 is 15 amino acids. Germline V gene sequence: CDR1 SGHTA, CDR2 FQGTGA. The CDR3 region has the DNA TGTGCCAGCAGCGCTACTACCACAGGCCTAGACGGCTACACCTTC. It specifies CASSATTTGLDGYTF.

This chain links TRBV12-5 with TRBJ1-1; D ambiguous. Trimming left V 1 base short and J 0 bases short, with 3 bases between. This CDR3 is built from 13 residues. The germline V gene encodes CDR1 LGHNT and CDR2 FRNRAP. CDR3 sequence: CASGLGLNTEAFF. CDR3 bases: TGTGCTAGTGGTTTGGGTTTGAACACTGAAGCTTTCTTT.

The CDR3 DNA reads TGTGCCAGCAGCTTATCTTCAGACCGAGACTATGGCTACACCTTC. Its translation: CASSLSSDRDYGYTF. The chain uses TRBV7-9 and TRBJ1-2, with unresolved D. Trimming stripped 2 bases from V and 3 bases from J, with 13 bases between. The V gene's germline CDR1 is SEHNR and CDR2 FQNEAQ (reference sequence). The CDR3 consists of 15 residues.

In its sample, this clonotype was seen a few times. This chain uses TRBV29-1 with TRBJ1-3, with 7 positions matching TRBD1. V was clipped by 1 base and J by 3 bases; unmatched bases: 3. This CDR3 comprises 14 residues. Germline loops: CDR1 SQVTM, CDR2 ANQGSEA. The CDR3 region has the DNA TGCAGCGTTGAAGTCCAGGGGGATGGAAACACCATATATTTT. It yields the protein CSVEVQGDGNTIYF.

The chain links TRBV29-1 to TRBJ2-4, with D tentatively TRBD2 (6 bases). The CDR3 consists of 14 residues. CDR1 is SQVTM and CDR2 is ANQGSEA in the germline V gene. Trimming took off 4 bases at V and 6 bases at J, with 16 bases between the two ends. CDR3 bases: TGCAGCGTTGTGGGACTCGCTCGGTTAAACATTCAGTACTTC. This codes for CSVVGLARLNIQYF.